This T cell receptor (beta chain) was recorded in a study of cytomegalovirus exposure and HLA in healthy donors. Study findings and constraints: Cytomegalovirus status was reportedly diagnosed by the classifier with high specificity and sensitivity.

The CDR3 sequence is 13 residues long. The junction had 6 bases not matched to a gene; V was cut back by 8 bases and J by 3 bases. CDR1 and CDR2 (germline): SEHNR, FQNEAQ (reference sequence). The PCR ran on 60 Vbeta and 13 Jbeta primers. Measured with immunoSEQ multiplex PCR; TCRdb has only the in-frame clones, and not every one. The table has 140,000 or so clones, approximately 80% seen once. Points on this clone: Its antigen is undetermined.

V usage is TRBV7-9 and J usage is TRBJ1-1; 7 positions agree with TRBD1. The TCR was taken from a woman aged 18-29 years in good health and CMV-seropositive. Sequencing was done on a sample of PBMCs. CDR3 amino acids: CASGRQGHTEAFF. The CDR3 nucleotides read TGTGCCAGCGGCCGACAGGGCCACACTGAAGCTTTCTTT.